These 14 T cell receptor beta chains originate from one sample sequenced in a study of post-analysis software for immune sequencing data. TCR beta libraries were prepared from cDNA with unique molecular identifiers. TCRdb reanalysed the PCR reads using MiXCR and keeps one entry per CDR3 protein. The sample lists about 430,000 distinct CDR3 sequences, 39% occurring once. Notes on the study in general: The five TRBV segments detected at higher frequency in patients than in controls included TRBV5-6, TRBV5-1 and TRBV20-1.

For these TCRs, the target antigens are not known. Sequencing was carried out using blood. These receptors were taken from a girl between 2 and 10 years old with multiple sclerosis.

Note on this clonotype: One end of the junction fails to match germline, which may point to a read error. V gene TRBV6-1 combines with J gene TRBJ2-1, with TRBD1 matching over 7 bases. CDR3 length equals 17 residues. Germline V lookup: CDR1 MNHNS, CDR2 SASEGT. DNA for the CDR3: TGTGCCAGCACCAAGGGGGCCGGGACGAGTTCCTACAATGAGCGGTTCTTC. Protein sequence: CASTKGAGTSSYNERFF.

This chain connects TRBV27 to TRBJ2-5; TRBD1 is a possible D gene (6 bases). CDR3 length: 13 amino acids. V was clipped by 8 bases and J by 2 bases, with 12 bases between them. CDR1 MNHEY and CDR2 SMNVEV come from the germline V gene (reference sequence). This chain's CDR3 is CASSRQEQETQYF. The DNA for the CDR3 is TGTGCCAGCTCAAGACAGGAGCAAGAGACCCAGTACTTC.

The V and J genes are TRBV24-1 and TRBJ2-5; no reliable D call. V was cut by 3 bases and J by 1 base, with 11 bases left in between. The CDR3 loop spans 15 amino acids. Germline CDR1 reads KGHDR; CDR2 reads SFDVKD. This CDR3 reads CATSDGGRPQETQYF. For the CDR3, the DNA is TGTGCCACCAGTGATGGCGGACGGCCCCAAGAGACCCAGTACTTC.

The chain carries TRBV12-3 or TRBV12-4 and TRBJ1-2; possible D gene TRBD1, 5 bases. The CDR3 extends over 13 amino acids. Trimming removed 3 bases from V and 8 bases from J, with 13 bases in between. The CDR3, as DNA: TGTGCCAGCAGTTTGCGACAGCCATACGGCTACACCTTC. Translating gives CASSLRQPYGYTF.

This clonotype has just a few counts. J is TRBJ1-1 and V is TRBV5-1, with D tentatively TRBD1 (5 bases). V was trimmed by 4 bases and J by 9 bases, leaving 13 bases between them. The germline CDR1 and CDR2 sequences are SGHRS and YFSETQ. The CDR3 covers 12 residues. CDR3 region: CASSSEGLQAFF. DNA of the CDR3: TGCGCCAGCAGCAGTGAGGGACTCCAAGCTTTCTTT.

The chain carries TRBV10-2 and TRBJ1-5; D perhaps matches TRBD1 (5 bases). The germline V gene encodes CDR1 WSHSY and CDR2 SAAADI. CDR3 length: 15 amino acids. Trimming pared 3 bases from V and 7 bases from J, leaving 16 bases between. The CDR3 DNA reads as TGCGCCAGCAGTGAACCTCGGGGGTTCAGGCAGCCCCAGCATTTT. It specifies CASSEPRGFRQPQHF.

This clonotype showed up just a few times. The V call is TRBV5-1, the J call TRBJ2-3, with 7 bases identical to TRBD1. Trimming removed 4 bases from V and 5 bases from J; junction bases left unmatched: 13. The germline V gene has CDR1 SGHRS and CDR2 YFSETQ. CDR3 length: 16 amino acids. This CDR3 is CASSPLGTGDQDTQYF. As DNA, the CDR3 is TGCGCCAGCAGCCCCCTCGGAACAGGGGATCAAGATACGCAGTATTTT.

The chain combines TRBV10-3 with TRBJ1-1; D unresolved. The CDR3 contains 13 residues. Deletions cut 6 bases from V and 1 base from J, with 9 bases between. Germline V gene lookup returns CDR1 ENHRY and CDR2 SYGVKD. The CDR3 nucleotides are TGTGCCATCAGGGGATTTTCGAACACTGAAGCTTTCTTT. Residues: CAIRGFSNTEAFF.

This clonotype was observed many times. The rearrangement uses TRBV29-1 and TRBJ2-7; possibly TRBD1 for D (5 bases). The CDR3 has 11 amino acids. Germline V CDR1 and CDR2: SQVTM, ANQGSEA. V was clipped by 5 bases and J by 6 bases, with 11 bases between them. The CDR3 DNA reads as TGCAGCGTTTACACAGGATTCGAGCAGTACTTC. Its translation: CSVYTGFEQYF.

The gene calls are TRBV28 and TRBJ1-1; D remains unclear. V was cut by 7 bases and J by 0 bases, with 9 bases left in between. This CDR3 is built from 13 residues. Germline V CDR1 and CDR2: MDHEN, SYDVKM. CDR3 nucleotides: TGTGCCAGCATTGGGTACATGAACACTGAAGCTTTCTTT. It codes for CASIGYMNTEAFF.

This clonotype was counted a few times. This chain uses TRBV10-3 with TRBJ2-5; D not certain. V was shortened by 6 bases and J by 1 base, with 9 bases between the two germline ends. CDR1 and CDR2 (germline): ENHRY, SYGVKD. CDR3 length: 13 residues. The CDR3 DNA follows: TGTGCCATCAGCCCACAGATCCAAGAGACCCAGTACTTC. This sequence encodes CAISPQIQETQYF.

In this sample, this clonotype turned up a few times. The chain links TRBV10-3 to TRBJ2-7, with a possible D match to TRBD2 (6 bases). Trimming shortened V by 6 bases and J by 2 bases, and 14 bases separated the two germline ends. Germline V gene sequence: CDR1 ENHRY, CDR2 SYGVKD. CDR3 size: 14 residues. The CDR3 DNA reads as TGTGCCATCAGCGGCAGCGGGCAGACCTACGAGCAGTACTTC. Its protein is CAISGSGQTYEQYF.

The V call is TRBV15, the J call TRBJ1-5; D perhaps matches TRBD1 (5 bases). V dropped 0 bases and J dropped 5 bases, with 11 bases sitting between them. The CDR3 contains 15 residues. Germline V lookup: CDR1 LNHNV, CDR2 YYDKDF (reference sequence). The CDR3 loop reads CATSRDREGYQPQHF. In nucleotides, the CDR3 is TGTGCCACCAGCAGAGATAGGGAGGGGTATCAGCCCCAGCATTTT.

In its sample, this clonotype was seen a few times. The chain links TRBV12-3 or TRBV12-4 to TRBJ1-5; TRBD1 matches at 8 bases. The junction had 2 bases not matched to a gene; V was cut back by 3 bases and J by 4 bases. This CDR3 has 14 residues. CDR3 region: CASSFQGANQPQHF. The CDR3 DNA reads TGTGCCAGCAGTTTTCAGGGGGCGAATCAGCCCCAGCATTTT.